Each of the 26 T cell receptor beta chains below was sequenced from the same sample in a study of identifying expanded T cells in peripheral blood. Libraries were prepared by immunoSEQ multiplex PCR; TCRdb keeps only in-frame clonotypes and omits some of them. Altogether about 90,000 clones are present, nearly 90% being singletons, with the ten largest covering approximately 5%. The sequenced material came from blood. The receptor source for this set is a person between 18 and 70 years old in good health.

CDR3 in amino acids: CASTGGYGYTF. Written as DNA, the CDR3 is TGTGCCAGCACAGGGGGCTATGGCTACACCTTC. The chain carries TRBV6-5 and TRBJ1-2, with 7 bases identical to TRBD1. The CDR3 loop spans 11 amino acids. V shed 7 bases and J 4 bases; nucleotides not matched to a gene: 0. Germline V gene sequence: CDR1 MNHEY, CDR2 SVGAGI.

Here the CDR3 reads CASRSQGGNSPLHF. DNA of the CDR3: TGTGCCAGCAGATCTCAGGGAGGCAATTCACCCCTCCACTTT. The rearrangement uses TRBV6-6 and TRBJ1-6; D possibly corresponds to TRBD1 (5 bases). Trimming took 6 bases from V and 7 from J, leaving 13 bases between them. CDR1 is MNHNY, CDR2 SVGAGI, per germline (reference sequence). The CDR3 has 14 amino acids.

The chain is built from TRBV4-3 and TRBJ2-2; 7 nucleotides align to TRBD1. In germline, CDR1 is LGHNA, CDR2 YSLEER. The CDR3 is 15 amino acids. The trim removed 3 bases at V and 0 bases at J, leaving 1 base unmatched. CDR3 bases: TGCGCCAGCAGCCATCAGGGGGCGAACACCGGGGAGCTGTTTTTT. It is translated as CASSHQGANTGELFF.

This clone was seen a few times. The V and J genes are TRBV10-1 and TRBJ1-3; D call uncertain. CDR3 length equals 14 residues. Trimming pared 4 bases from V and 0 bases from J, leaving 7 bases between. Germline V lookup: CDR1 WNHNN, CDR2 SYGVQD (reference sequence). DNA for the CDR3: TGCGCCAGCAGTGGAGAGAACTCTGGAAACACCATATATTTT. Its translation: CASSGENSGNTIYF.

The chain employs TRBV27 and TRBJ1-4; no clear D gene. This CDR3 spans 13 amino acids. Between the trimmed V and J ends, which lost 8 bases and 4 bases, there was a span of 11 bases. Germline loops: CDR1 MNHEY, CDR2 SMNVEV (reference sequence). The CDR3 bases are TGTGCCAGCGCTCGGGCCCTTAATGAAAAACTGTTTTTT. It codes for CASARALNEKLFF.

This clone was observed a handful of times. The J gene is TRBJ1-5, the V gene TRBV30, with a weak D call TRBD1 (6 bases). Germline values: CDR1 GTSNPN, CDR2 SVGIG (reference sequence). The CDR3 length is 13 residues. Trimming left V 4 bases short and J 4 bases short, with 11 bases between. CDR3 protein: CAWNRQVNQPQHF. The CDR3 nucleotides read TGTGCCTGGAACCGACAGGTAAATCAGCCCCAGCATTTT.

This chain joins TRBV7-6 and TRBJ1-2; D remains ambiguous. This CDR3 has 13 amino acids. Trimming stripped 5 bases from V and 3 bases from J, with 10 bases between. Germline V gives CDR1 SGHVS, CDR2 FNYEAQ. DNA for the CDR3: TGTGCCAGCAGCCCGGGGTCAGACTATGGCTACACCTTC. Translation gives CASSPGSDYGYTF.

The chain carries TRBV18 and TRBJ1-2; D is uncertain. This CDR3 has 13 residues. Germline CDR1 is KGHSH and CDR2 is LQKENI. The V end lost 3 bases, the J end lost 7 bases, and 12 bases lay between the germline ends. CDR3 DNA: TGTGCCAGCTCACCTGACTGGGTACGTGGCTACACCTTC. It is translated as CASSPDWVRGYTF.

This clone was recorded a few times. This chain uses TRBV19 with TRBJ1-2; 10 positions match TRBD1. Per the germline V gene, CDR1 is LNHDA and CDR2 is SQIVND (reference sequence). V lost 5 bases, J lost 5 bases, and 5 bases stayed unmatched. This CDR3 region has 14 residues. CDR3 bases: TGTGCCAGTAGTGAAGCGGACAGGGGGTATGGCTACACCTTC. It codes for CASSEADRGYGYTF.

This clone was picked up one time. J is TRBJ2-7 and V is TRBV25-1; 9 bases align to TRBD1. Unmatched junction bases numbered 7, after V lost 6 bases and J lost 1 base. Per the germline V gene, CDR1 is MGHDK and CDR2 is SYGVNS. The CDR3 totals 15 residues. This CDR3 reads CASSPGTGRSYEQYF. CDR3 nucleotide sequence: TGTGCCAGCAGCCCCGGGACAGGGAGGTCCTACGAGCAGTACTTC.

In DNA form, the CDR3 reads TGCGCCAGCAGCTTGCCCCCTAGCGGGGTCCGCAATGAGCAGTTCTTC. It translates to CASSLPPSGVRNEQFF. This sequence joins TRBV5-1 and TRBJ2-1, with TRBD2 identical over 9 bases. The germline gives CDR1 SGHRS, CDR2 YFSETQ. V dropped 1 base and J dropped 6; count of bases not matched to a gene: 8. The length of the CDR3 is 16 residues.

The chain is built from TRBV30 and TRBJ1-1; TRBD1 matches at 12 bases. Germline V CDR1 and CDR2: GTSNPN, SVGIG (reference sequence). The CDR3 loop spans 16 amino acids. The trim removed 4 bases at V and 3 bases at J, leaving 9 bases unmatched. CDR3 DNA: TGTGCCTGGAAGAGGGGACAGGGGGCTTGGGACACTGAAGCTTTCTTT. It codes for CAWKRGQGAWDTEAFF. Full variable domain (remainder filled in from reference TRBV30 and TRBJ1-1): SQTIHQWPATLVQPVGSPLSLECTVEGTSNPNLYWYRQAAGRGLQLLFYSVGIGQISSEVPQNLSASRPQDRQFILSSKKLLLSDSGFYLCAWKRGQGAWDTEAFFGQGTRLTVV.

This chain links TRBV27 with TRBJ2-7; no clear D gene. Germline CDR1 reads MNHEY; CDR2 reads SMNVEV (reference sequence). V gave up 5 bases and J gave up 1 base, with 12 bases separating them. The CDR3 has 14 residues. The DNA of the CDR3 is TGTGCCAGCAGTCCCGCGTCGTCTTCCTACGAGCAGTACTTC. Translating gives CASSPASSSYEQYF.

This clone has only one observation. The chain is built from TRBV27 and TRBJ1-2; D gene unclear. This CDR3 is built from 14 residues. CDR1 and CDR2 from the germline V gene are MNHEY and SMNVEV (reference sequence). Between the trimmed V and J ends, which lost 6 bases and 8 bases, there was a span of 19 bases. CDR3 coding DNA: TGTGCCAGCAGGCCTCGGACGGAGGTTCGGGGCTACACCTTC. Translated, it gives CASRPRTEVRGYTF.

This clone came up once. CDR3: CASSPPPGLAGTDTQYF. The CDR3 coding sequence is TGTGCCAGCAGTCCCCCTCCGGGACTAGCGGGCACAGATACGCAGTATTTT. This rearrangement joins TRBV28 to TRBJ2-3; 11 positions agree with TRBD2. Germline V gene lookup returns CDR1 MDHEN and CDR2 SYDVKM. V gave up 5 bases and J gave up 1 base; unmatched junction bases: 8. The CDR3 sequence is 17 residues long. Full variable domain (outside the CDR3, taken from reference TRBV28 and TRBJ2-3): DVKVTQSSRYLVKRTGEKVFLECVQDMDHENMFWYRQDPGLGLRLIYFSYDVKMKEKGDIPEGYSVSREKKERFSLILESASTNQTSMYLCASSPPPGLAGTDTQYFGPGTRLTVL.

The V gene is TRBV6-1, the J gene TRBJ1-4; D is uncertain. Germline CDR1 reads MNHNS; CDR2 reads SASEGT. The CDR3 loop spans 12 amino acids. V gave up 6 bases and J gave up 10 bases, with 12 bases separating them. The CDR3 sequence: CASRGTPGKLFF. CDR3 nucleotide sequence: TGTGCCAGCAGAGGAACCCCGGGAAAACTGTTTTTT.

The J gene is TRBJ1-1, the V gene TRBV19, with D perhaps TRBD1 (5 bases). Germline assignment: CDR1 LNHDA and CDR2 SQIVND (reference sequence). This CDR3 has 14 amino acids. V lost 6 bases and J lost 1, with 12 bases in between. The CDR3 sequence: CASSAQGKNTEAFF. CDR3 bases: TGTGCCAGTAGCGCCCAGGGCAAGAACACTGAAGCTTTCTTT.

This chain joins TRBV11-2 and TRBJ2-7; no clear D. The germline V gene encodes CDR1 SGHAT and CDR2 FQNNGV. The CDR3 loop spans 15 amino acids. The V and J ends lost 6 bases and 0 bases respectively, with 15 bases between them. CDR3 nucleotides: TGTGCCAGCAGTAACATCATCCAAGACTCCTACGAGCAGTACTTC. Amino acid sequence: CASSNIIQDSYEQYF.

This chain joins TRBV2 and TRBJ2-4; D remains unclear. The V end lost 2 bases, the J end lost 8 bases, and 13 bases lay between the germline ends. CDR1 and CDR2 (germline): SNHLY, FYNNEI. This CDR3 spans 14 amino acids. In DNA, the CDR3 is TGTGCCAGCAGTGAAAGGCCCTATTGGGACATTCAGTACTTC. It specifies CASSERPYWDIQYF.

This clone was seen more than once but under ten times. The chain combines TRBV5-1 with TRBJ1-2, with D perhaps matching TRBD1 (6 bases). V was cut by 0 bases and J by 8 bases, with 11 bases left in between. Looked up from germline, CDR1 is SGHRS and CDR2 is YFSETQ. This CDR3 is 13 amino acids long. The CDR3 DNA follows: TGCGCCAGCAGCTTGGACAGGGAAGGAGGCTACACCTTC. It yields the protein CASSLDREGGYTF.

The CDR3 sequence is CATARDRTTGRNEQYF. The CDR3 coding sequence is TGTGCCACCGCAAGGGACAGAACAACGGGGAGGAACGAGCAGTACTTC. The V call is TRBV15, the J call TRBJ2-7; tentative D call: TRBD1 (7 bases). CDR3 length: 16 residues. Germline V lookup: CDR1 LNHNV, CDR2 YYDKDF (reference sequence). Trimming removed 8 bases from V and 5 bases from J, with 25 bases in between. Full variable domain (outside the CDR3, taken from reference TRBV15 and TRBJ2-7): DAMVIQNPRYQVTQFGKPVTLSCSQTLNHNVMYWYQQKSSQAPKLLFHYYDKDFNNEADTPDNFQSRRPNTSFCFLDIRSPGLGDTAMYLCATARDRTTGRNEQYFGPGTRLTVT.

This clone has only a few counts. The V gene is TRBV29-1, the J gene TRBJ2-7; D perhaps matches TRBD1 (5 bases). Germline-derived CDR1 and CDR2 are SQVTM and ANQGSEA. With 4 bases removed from V and 0 bases from J, the gap between germline ends came to 19 bases. The CDR3 has 16 amino acids. The CDR3 DNA reads as TGCAGCGTTGGGGGCAGAGACGGAGTACACTCCTACGAGCAGTACTTC. It codes for CSVGGRDGVHSYEQYF.

This chain links TRBV2 with TRBJ1-2; TRBD1 aligns across 10 bases. Trimming took 8 bases from V and 2 from J; bases not matched to a gene: 8. CDR1 and CDR2 from the germline V gene are SNHLY and FYNNEI. This CDR3 is built from 15 residues. As DNA, the CDR3 is TGTGCCAGCCCGATGGACAGGGGGGCAAACTATGGCTACACCTTC. Its protein is CASPMDRGANYGYTF.

The table lists this clone with a count of one. CDR3 residues: CASSQSGTGTVGTQYF. The CDR3 nucleotides are TGTGCCAGCAGCCAATCCGGGACAGGGACTGTCGGTACGCAGTATTTT. This sequence joins TRBV14 and TRBJ2-3; 9 bases are shared with TRBD1. Germline loops: CDR1 SGHDN, CDR2 FVKESK. The V segment lost 2 bases and the J segment 8 bases; nucleotides outside the gene matches: 11. The CDR3 consists of 16 residues.

The chain combines TRBV11-3 with TRBJ2-7; no reliable D call. Germline values: CDR1 SGHNT, CDR2 YENEEA. The CDR3 runs to 13 residues. V shed 1 base and J shed 3 bases, with 7 bases lying between them. The CDR3 sequence is CASSLGEIYEQYF. DNA of the CDR3: TGTGCCAGCAGCTTAGGAGAGATCTACGAGCAGTACTTC.

V usage is TRBV7-9 and J usage is TRBJ1-1; no clear D gene. V shed 8 bases and J shed 1 base, with 8 bases lying between them. This CDR3 has 12 amino acids. Per germline, CDR1 SEHNR and CDR2 FQNEAQ (reference sequence). CDR3 in amino acids: CASRPTNTEAFF. In DNA form, the CDR3 reads TGTGCCAGCCGTCCGACGAACACTGAAGCTTTCTTT.